This T cell receptor (beta chain) originates from a study of blood T cells in healthy people across ages. A second PCR, run for roughly 7 to 12 cycles, used a sample-barcoded 5' primer plus a J-beta primer mix. TCRdb reanalysed the 5' RACE reads using MiXCR and keeps one entry per CDR3 protein. The repertoire has roughly 1,000,000 distinct CDR3 sequences, around 25% of them found once; the top ten carry less than 0.85%. There are a few counts of this clonotype. The CDR3 is made up of 12 amino acids. Trimming cost V 6 bases and J 7 bases, with 13 bases left between them. Germline values: CDR1 SQVTM, CDR2 ANQGSEA. These data were also reused for a study on T cells of mothers and their children.

This chain links TRBV29-1 with TRBJ2-1; no definite D call. Source material: blood. The source of this sequence is a girl aged 2-9 years in good health. The CDR3 loop is CSVARLANEQFF. CDR3 bases: TGCAGCGTAGCGAGATTGGCAAATGAGCAGTTCTTC.